The source of this T cell receptor (beta chain) is a study of blood T cell repertoires in COVID-19. Profiling relied on immunoSEQ multiplex PCR, and the TCRdb table lists in-frame clones only, not all of them. The sample has 220,000 or so clones, 86% seen once. This sequence was found in a woman in her fifties or sixties with COVID-19, enrolled during active disease. The material sequenced was peripheral blood.

CDR3 protein: CASSIAPAGTAADTQYF. The DNA for the CDR3 is TGTGCCAGTAGTATAGCCCCCGCCGGGACAGCGGCAGATACGCAGTATTTT. The chain joins TRBV19 to TRBJ2-3; 7 nucleotides match TRBD1. Germline lookup yields CDR1 LNHDA and CDR2 SQIVND (reference sequence). J was trimmed by 4 bases and V by 1 base; bases with no gene match: 11. CDR3 length: 17 amino acids. Full variable domain (outside the CDR3, taken from reference TRBV19 and TRBJ2-3): DGGITQSPKYLFRKEGQNVTLSCEQNLNHDAMYWYRQDPGQGLRLIYYSQIVNDFQKGDIAEGYSVSREKKESFPLTVTSAQKNPTAFYLCASSIAPAGTAADTQYFGPGTRLTVL.